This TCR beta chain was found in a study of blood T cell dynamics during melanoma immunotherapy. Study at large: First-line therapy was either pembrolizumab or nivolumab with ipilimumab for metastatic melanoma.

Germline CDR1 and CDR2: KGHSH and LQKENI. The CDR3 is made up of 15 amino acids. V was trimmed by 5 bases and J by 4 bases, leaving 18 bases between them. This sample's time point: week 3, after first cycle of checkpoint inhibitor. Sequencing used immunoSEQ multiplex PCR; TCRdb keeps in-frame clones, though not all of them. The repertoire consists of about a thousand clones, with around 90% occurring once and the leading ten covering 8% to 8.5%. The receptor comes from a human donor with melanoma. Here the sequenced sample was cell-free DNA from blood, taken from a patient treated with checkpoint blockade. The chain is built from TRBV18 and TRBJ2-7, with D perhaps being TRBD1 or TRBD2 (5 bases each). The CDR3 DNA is TGTGCCAGCTCATCCGGGACCTCGGCCCTTTACGAGCAGTACTTC. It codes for CASSSGTSALYEQYF.